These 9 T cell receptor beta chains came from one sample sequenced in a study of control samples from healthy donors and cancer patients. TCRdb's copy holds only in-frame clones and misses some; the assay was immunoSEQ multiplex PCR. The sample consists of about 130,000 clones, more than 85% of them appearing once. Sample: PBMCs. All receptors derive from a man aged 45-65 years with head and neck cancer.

The chain's CDR3 is CASSLGPTENYEQYF. CDR3 DNA: TGCGCCAGCAGCTTGGGACCCACAGAAAATTACGAGCAGTACTTC. The chain has TRBV5-1 and TRBJ2-7; D gene unclear. The CDR3 contains 15 residues. Germline V lookup: CDR1 SGHRS, CDR2 YFSETQ. V lost 0 bases and J lost 4, with 14 bases in between.

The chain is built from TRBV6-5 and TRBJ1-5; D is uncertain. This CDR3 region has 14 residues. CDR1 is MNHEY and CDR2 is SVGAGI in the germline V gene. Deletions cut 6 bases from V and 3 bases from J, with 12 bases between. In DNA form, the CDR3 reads TGTGCCAGCAGCCTTGGACGGAACAATCAGCCCCAGCATTTT. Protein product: CASSLGRNNQPQHF.

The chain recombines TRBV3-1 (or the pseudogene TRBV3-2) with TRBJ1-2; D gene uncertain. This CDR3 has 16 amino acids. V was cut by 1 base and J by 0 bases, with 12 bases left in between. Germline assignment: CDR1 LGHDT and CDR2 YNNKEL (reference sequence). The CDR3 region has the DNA TGTGCCAGCAGCCAAGGTATGGGTCCAGCTAACTATGGCTACACCTTC. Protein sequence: CASSQGMGPANYGYTF.

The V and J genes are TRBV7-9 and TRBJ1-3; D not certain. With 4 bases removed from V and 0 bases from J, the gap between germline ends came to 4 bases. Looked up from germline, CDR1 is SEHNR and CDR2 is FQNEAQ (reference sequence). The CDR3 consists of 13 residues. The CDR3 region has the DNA TGTGCCAGCAGCTGGTCCTCTGGAAACACCATATATTTT. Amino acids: CASSWSSGNTIYF.

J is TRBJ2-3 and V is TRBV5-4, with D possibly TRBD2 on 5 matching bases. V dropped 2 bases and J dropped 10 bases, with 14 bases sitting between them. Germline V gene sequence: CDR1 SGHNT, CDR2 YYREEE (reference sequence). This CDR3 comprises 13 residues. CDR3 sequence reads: CASSFGRESAQYF. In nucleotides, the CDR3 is TGTGCCAGCAGCTTCGGACGGGAAAGCGCGCAGTATTTT.

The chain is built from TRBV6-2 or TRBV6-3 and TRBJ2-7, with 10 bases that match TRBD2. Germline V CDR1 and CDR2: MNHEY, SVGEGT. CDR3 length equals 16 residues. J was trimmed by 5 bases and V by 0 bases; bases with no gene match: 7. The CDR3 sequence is CASSYSGTSVRHEQYF. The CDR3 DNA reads TGTGCCAGCAGTTACTCGGGGACTAGCGTTCGGCACGAGCAGTACTTC.

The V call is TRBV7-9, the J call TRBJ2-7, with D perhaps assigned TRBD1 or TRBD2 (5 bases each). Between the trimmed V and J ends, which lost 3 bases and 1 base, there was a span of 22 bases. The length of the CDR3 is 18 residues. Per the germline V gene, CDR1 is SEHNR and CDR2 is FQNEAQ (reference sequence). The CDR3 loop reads CASSLGVFLDSRSYEQYF. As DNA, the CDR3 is TGTGCCAGCAGCTTGGGGGTGTTCTTAGACAGCCGATCCTACGAGCAGTACTTC.

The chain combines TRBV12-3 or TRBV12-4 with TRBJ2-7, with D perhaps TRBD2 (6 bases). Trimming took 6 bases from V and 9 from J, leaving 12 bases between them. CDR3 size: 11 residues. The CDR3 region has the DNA TGTGCCAGCAGACGAGGGAGGAGGCAGTACTTC. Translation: CASRRGRRQYF.

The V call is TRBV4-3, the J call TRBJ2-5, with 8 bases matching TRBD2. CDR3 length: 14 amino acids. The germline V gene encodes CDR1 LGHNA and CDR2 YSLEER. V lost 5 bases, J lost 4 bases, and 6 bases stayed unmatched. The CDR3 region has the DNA TGCGCCAGCAGCTACGGGGGGGCCGGAGAGACCCAGTACTTC. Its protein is CASSYGGAGETQYF.